These T cell receptor beta chains were read from a single sample in a study of OX40 agonist ivuxolimab in advanced cancers. TCRdb's table, derived via immunoSEQ multiplex PCR, lists solely in-frame clones and lacks some. The table records about 93,000 clones, approximately 94% of them present only once. The input for sequencing was CD4+ or CD8+ T cells sorted from blood, taken in a trial of the OX40 agonist ivuxolimab. These receptors all stem from an adult with an advanced solid tumor such as melanoma, head and neck, liver or kidney cancer. CDR3s include the opening cysteine and the closing phenylalanine or tryptophan. A D gene is named only where the DNA matches it firmly. Size tells how often a clone was seen (once, few, many) or the class of an expanded clone, and some rows leave it out.

cdr3_aa	cdr3_nt	j_call	v_call	clone_size	d_call
CASSQVRGSGSPLHF	TGCGCCAGCAGCCAAGTCAGGGGGTCAGGATCACCCCTCCACTTT	TRBJ1-6	TRBV4-1	NA	TRBD1
CASSADGYFGGYTF	TGTGCCAGCAGTGCGGACGGCTATTTTGGTGGCTACACCTTC	TRBJ1-2	TRBV25-1	NA	NA
CASSPSTGPSYEQYF	TGCGCCAGCAGCCCCTCGACAGGGCCTTCCTACGAGCAGTACTTC	TRBJ2-7	TRBV4-1	once	TRBD1
CSVGVTDTEAFF	TGCAGCGTTGGGGTTACGGACACTGAAGCTTTCTTT	TRBJ1-1	TRBV29-1	once	NA
CASSRLAPGQRAYEQYF	TGTGCCAGCAGTCGACTCGCGCCGGGACAGAGGGCCTACGAGCAGTACTTC	TRBJ2-7	TRBV27	NA	TRBD1
CASSPRRREDTEAFF	TGTGCCAGCAGCCCAAGAAGGAGGGAGGACACTGAAGCTTTCTTT	TRBJ1-1	TRBV14	NA	NA
CASSYRAGDEQYF	TGTGCCAGCAGTTACAGGGCTGGCGACGAGCAGTACTTC	TRBJ2-7	TRBV6-6	NA	NA
CANLGGPYGYTF	TGTGCCAACTTAGGGGGCCCCTATGGCTACACCTTC	TRBJ1-2	TRBV2	few	TRBD1
CASSAGLVDTQYF	TGCGCCAGCAGCGCCGGACTAGTGGATACGCAGTATTTT	TRBJ2-3	TRBV4-3	NA	TRBD2
CASSITSGGALGETQYF	TGTGCCAGTAGTATTACTAGCGGGGGGGCCTTAGGAGAGACCCAGTACTTC	TRBJ2-5	TRBV19	NA	TRBD2
CASTGPTYEQYF	TGTGCCAGCACCGGGCCTACTTACGAGCAGTACTTC	TRBJ2-7	TRBV2	NA	NA
CASSEVRARGPQHF	TGTGCCAGCAGTGAAGTACGGGCCCGGGGGCCCCAGCATTTT	TRBJ1-5	TRBV6-1	NA	NA
CASSYGVPSSYEQYF	TGTGCCAGCAGTTATGGGGTACCGAGCTCCTACGAGCAGTACTTC	TRBJ2-7	TRBV27	NA	NA
CASRNDNTEAFF	TGTGCCAGCAGAAACGACAACACTGAAGCTTTCTTT	TRBJ1-1	TRBV28	NA	NA
CATSRYTGTISSDF	TGTGCCACCAGCAGATATACCGGGACAATCTCGTCTGACTTC	TRBJ1-2	TRBV15	NA	NA
CASSAGPGTEIYEQYF	TGTGCCAGCAGCGCTGGACCCGGGACGGAAATCTACGAGCAGTACTTC	TRBJ2-7	TRBV2	NA	NA
CASSQEDSLTSYEQYF	TGTGCCAGCAGCCAGGAAGACAGTCTAACCAGCTACGAGCAGTACTTC	TRBJ2-7	TRBV4-2	NA	NA
CASSGYATEETQYF	TGTGCCAGCAGCGGATATGCAACAGAAGAGACCCAGTACTTC	TRBJ2-5	TRBV7-2	once	NA
CASSLGQGRTEAFF	TGTGCCAGCAGCTTAGGGCAGGGTAGGACTGAAGCTTTCTTT	TRBJ1-1	TRBV11-2	NA	NA
CASSSPQQVPGDYEQYF	TGTGCCAGCAGCTCACCCCAACAGGTCCCCGGGGATTACGAGCAGTACTTC	TRBJ2-7	TRBV14	NA	NA
CAISDERETSEQFF	TGTGCCATCAGTGATGAGCGGGAGACCAGTGAGCAGTTCTTC	TRBJ2-1	TRBV10-3	NA	TRBD2
CASSPNWDRSNYGYTF	TGCGCCAGCAGCCCTAACTGGGACAGATCTAACTATGGCTACACCTTC	TRBJ1-2	TRBV5-1	NA	TRBD1
CASSLVWGRTEAFF	TGTGCCAGCAGCTTAGTGTGGGGGCGTACTGAAGCTTTCTTT	TRBJ1-1	TRBV7-2	once	NA
CASSSSGSAYNEQFF	TGTGCCAGCAGCTCTAGCGGGAGTGCCTACAATGAGCAGTTCTTC	TRBJ2-1	TRBV9	NA	TRBD2
CALGGGAGELFF	TGTGCCCTAGGCGGGGGGGCCGGGGAGCTGTTTTTT	TRBJ2-2	TRBV30	NA	TRBD2
CASRRDRGWWEQYF	TGTGCAAGTCGCCGTGACAGGGGGTGGTGGGAGCAGTACTTC	TRBJ2-7	TRBV12-2	NA	NA
CASSLMFGETQYF	TGTGCCAGCAGCTTAATGTTCGGGGAGACCCAGTACTTC	TRBJ2-5	TRBV7-3	NA	NA
CASSQVSGQGIGSTEAFF	TGCGCCAGCAGCCAAGTGAGTGGACAGGGAATAGGGAGCACTGAAGCTTTCTTT	TRBJ1-1	TRBV4-3	NA	TRBD1
CASSLSGPYEQYF	TGTGCCAGCAGTTTGTCAGGTCCCTACGAGCAGTACTTC	TRBJ2-7	TRBV27	NA	NA
CASSQAPGQRTYEQYF	TGCGCCAGCAGCCAAGCTCCGGGACAGAGGACCTACGAGCAGTACTTC	TRBJ2-7	TRBV4-1	NA	TRBD1
CASSYNRGREWETQYF	TGTGCCAGCAGTTACAACAGGGGGCGCGAGTGGGAGACCCAGTACTTC	TRBJ2-5	TRBV6-5	NA	TRBD1
CASSLGGLAGGIVYNEQFF	TGTGCCAGCAGCTTGGGTGGACTAGCGGGAGGTATTGTTTACAATGAGCAGTTCTTC	TRBJ2-1	TRBV5-8	NA	TRBD2
CASSQDSGGVGYTF	TGCGCCAGCAGCCAAGATTCAGGGGGCGTTGGCTACACCTTC	TRBJ1-2	TRBV4-3	NA	TRBD1
CASSSGGGYGYTF	TGCGCCAGCAGCTCGGGGGGGGGCTATGGCTACACCTTC	TRBJ1-2	TRBV4-3	NA	NA
CARELAGRYEQYF	TGCGCCAGGGAACTAGCGGGACGGTACGAGCAGTACTTC	TRBJ2-7	TRBV23-1	NA	TRBD2
CASSSELELFF	TGTGCCAGCAGCTCTGAATTGGAGCTGTTTTTT	TRBJ2-2	TRBV5-6	NA	NA
CASTATSGAEYF	TGTGCCAGTACTGCGACTAGCGGGGCCGAATACTTC	TRBJ2-5	TRBV19	NA	TRBD2
CASSSTPYGYTF	TGTGCCAGCAGTTCAACCCCCTATGGCTACACCTTC	TRBJ1-2	TRBV27	NA	NA
CASSESGGNQPQHF	TGCGCCAGCAGTGAGTCGGGCGGGAATCAGCCCCAGCATTTT	TRBJ1-5	TRBV10-1	few	NA
CASSLSGQGTDTQYF	TGTGCCAGCAGCTTAAGCGGACAAGGGACAGATACGCAGTATTTT	TRBJ2-3	TRBV5-4	NA	NA
CASSLDRGGSGANVLTF	TGTGCCAGCAGTTTGGACAGGGGAGGATCGGGGGCCAACGTCCTGACTTTC	TRBJ2-6	TRBV7-9	NA	TRBD1
CASMSGTGFSYEQYF	TGTGCCAGTATGTCCGGGACAGGTTTTTCCTACGAGCAGTACTTC	TRBJ2-7	TRBV6-5	NA	TRBD1
CSVLLAVTRETQYF	TGCAGCGTCTTACTAGCGGTTACTCGGGAGACCCAGTACTTC	TRBJ2-5	TRBV29-1	NA	TRBD2
CASSEFGSPASNGYTF	TGTGCCAGCAGTGAATTTGGATCACCCGCCAGTAATGGCTACACCTTC	TRBJ1-2	TRBV6-4	NA	NA
CASSLDGGLDEQYF	TGTGCCAGCAGCTTAGATGGGGGGCTTGACGAGCAGTACTTC	TRBJ2-7	TRBV7-6	NA	NA
CASSEGVGELFF	TGTGCCAGTAGCGAGGGGGTGGGGGAGCTGTTTTTT	TRBJ2-2	TRBV19	NA	NA
CASSHNREGNYGYTF	TGCGCCAGCAGCCATAACAGGGAAGGTAACTATGGCTACACCTTC	TRBJ1-2	TRBV4-3	NA	NA
CASSLGGNNQPQHF	TGTGCCAGCAGCCTCGGGGGCAACAATCAGCCCCAGCATTTT	TRBJ1-5	TRBV5-4	NA	NA
CASGLFGSGPLQETQYF	TGTGCTAGTGGTTTGTTTGGTAGCGGCCCGCTACAAGAGACCCAGTACTTC	TRBJ2-5	TRBV12-5	NA	NA
CAFLTDTQYF	TGTGCCTTCTTAACAGATACGCAGTATTTT	TRBJ2-3	TRBV30	NA	NA
CSLEGNTEAFF	TGCAGTCTCGAAGGGAACACTGAAGCTTTCTTT	TRBJ1-1	TRBV20-1	NA	NA
CASLGGLSYEQYF	TGTGCCAGTCTTGGGGGGCTCTCCTACGAGCAGTACTTC	TRBJ2-7	TRBV2	NA	NA